This is a list of T cell receptor beta chains from one sample in a study of cytomegalovirus exposure and HLA in healthy donors. The assay was immunoSEQ multiplex PCR, and TCRdb's table has in-frame clones only and misses some. The profile covers approximately 150,000 clones, with around 80% appearing a single time and 2.5% to 3% taken by the ten largest. Sequenced: PBMCs. All receptors come from a female donor in good health and CMV-seronegative. The CDR3 runs from the conserved cysteine through the conserved F or W. The D gene is left open where the match is weak. Size tells how often a clone was seen (once, few, many) or the class of an expanded clone, and some rows leave it out.

>TRBV4-3|.|.|TRBJ2-1
CASSQDPPGGLRNEQFF
TGCGCCAGCAGCCAAGATCCCCCCGGGGGGCTTCGGAATGAGCAGTTCTTC
>TRBV25-1|.|.|TRBJ2-5
CASSVQTAPQETQYF
TGTGCCAGCAGTGTCCAGACAGCTCCCCAAGAGACCCAGTACTTC
>TRBV28|TRBD1|.|TRBJ1-2
CASSSYPGGNYGYPF
TGTGCCAGCAGTTCTTATCCAGGGGGGAACTATGGCTACCCCTTC
>TRBV7-9|.|.|TRBJ2-1
CASTPPAGVGAYEQFF
TGTGCCAGCACCCCCCCGGCGGGAGTGGGGGCCTATGAGCAGTTCTTC
>TRBV7-9|.|.|TRBJ1-2
CSSSRLLVDYGYTF
TGTTCCAGCAGTCGACTGTTGGTAGACTATGGCTACACCTTC
>TRBV6-6|.|.|TRBJ1-2
CASSLDRGHGYTF
TGTGCCAGCAGTCTGGACAGAGGCCATGGCTACACCTTC
>TRBV19|TRBD1|.|TRBJ2-6
CASSTKGQSGANVLTF
TGTGCCAGTAGTACAAAGGGACAGTCAGGGGCCAACGTCCTGACTTTC
>TRBV5-8|.|few|TRBJ1-1
CANPRGGLNTEAFF
TGTGCCAACCCCCGGGGGGGACTGAACACTGAAGCTTTCTTT
>TRBV7-7|TRBD2|few|TRBJ2-2
CVTSGRLSGELFF
TGTGTCACTAGCGGGAGATTGTCCGGGGAGCTGTTTTTT
>TRBV5-4|.|.|TRBJ1-2
CASSPGTLSGGLSGYTF
TGTGCCAGCAGCCCTGGGACTCTTTCGGGCGGACTATCTGGCTACACCTTC
>TRBV29-1|.|.|TRBJ1-2
CSVDNPRGILYGYTF
TGCAGCGTTGACAATCCCCGGGGAATTCTGTATGGCTACACCTTC
>TRBV7-2|.|once|TRBJ1-5
CASSFSRGGNQPQHF
TGTGCCAGCAGCTTTAGCAGGGGTGGCAATCAGCCCCAGCATTTT
>TRBV5-1|TRBD1|few|TRBJ1-1
CASAPDRDTEAFF
TGCGCCAGCGCGCCGGACAGGGACACTGAAGCTTTCTTT
>TRBV2|TRBD1|.|TRBJ1-6
CASSAQTGALFLFHF
TGTGCCAGCAGTGCCCAGACAGGGGCCCTCTTCCTCTTCCACTTT
>TRBV27|.|.|TRBJ1-4
CASSLSRSGAVFEKLFF
TGTGCCAGCAGTTTATCGAGGTCTGGCGCTGTATTCGAAAAACTGTTTTTT
>TRBV7-9|TRBD1|.|TRBJ2-3
CASSLGGTGINTQYF
TGTGCCAGCAGCTTAGGAGGGACAGGGATTAATACGCAGTATTTT
>TRBV27|.|.|TRBJ2-7
CASSPSAGIYEQYF
TGTGCCAGCAGTCCGTCCGCAGGGATTTACGAGCAGTACTTC
>TRBV6-1|.|.|TRBJ1-1
CASISRSGFNTEAFF
TGTGCCAGCATCTCGAGGTCGGGGTTTAACACTGAAGCTTTCTTT
>TRBV19|.|.|TRBJ2-5
CASSPYTGVQETQYF
TGTGCCAGTAGTCCGTACACGGGGGTCCAAGAGACCCAGTACTTC
>TRBV5-1|.|once|TRBJ2-2
CASSQDGENTGELFF
TGCGCCAGCTCCCAAGACGGAGAGAACACCGGGGAGCTGTTTTTT
>TRBV29-1|TRBD2|few|TRBJ2-5
CSVSGGVKETQYF
TGCAGCGTGTCGGGGGGGGTGAAAGAGACCCAGTACTTC
>TRBV5-6|TRBD1|.|TRBJ2-7
CASSWTGKGEQYF
TGTGCCAGCAGCTGGACAGGGAAAGGCGAGCAGTACTTC
>TRBV28|.|.|TRBJ2-7
CASRAGTSTYEQYF
TGTGCCAGCAGGGCCGGGACATCTACCTACGAGCAGTACTTC
>TRBV9|.|.|TRBJ2-3
CASSVEGGGRGTDTQYF
TGTGCCAGCAGCGTAGAGGGGGGGGGCAGGGGCACAGATACGCAGTATTTT
>TRBV5-1|.|.|TRBJ2-2
CASSFSLGVPSGGELFF
TGCGCCAGCAGCTTCTCCTTAGGGGTCCCGTCTGGCGGGGAGCTGTTTTTT
>TRBV7-2|.|.|TRBJ1-6
CASSLVGEGSGSPLHF
TGTGCCAGCAGCTTAGTTGGGGAGGGGTCGGGGTCACCCCTCCACTTT
>TRBV5-1|TRBD1|.|TRBJ1-1
CASSLDGTVNTEAFF
TGCGCCAGCAGCCTAGACGGGACAGTCAACACTGAAGCTTTCTTT
>TRBV7-8|.|.|TRBJ1-1
CASSLKLLGRRDTEAFF
TGTGCCAGCAGCTTAAAATTGTTGGGTCGGAGGGACACTGAAGCTTTCTTT
>TRBV5-1|TRBD1|.|TRBJ2-2
CASSLGDRDTGELFF
TGCGCCAGCAGCTTAGGGGACAGGGACACCGGGGAGCTGTTTTTT
>TRBV28|.|many|TRBJ1-5
CASTSRGVLISNQPQHF
TGTGCCAGCACCTCGCGCGGAGTACTCATTAGCAATCAGCCCCAGCATTTT
>TRBV7-3|TRBD2|.|TRBJ2-1
CASSLMGGGNEQFF
TGTGCCAGCAGCTTAATGGGGGGGGGAAATGAGCAGTTCTTC
>TRBV6-6|.|.|TRBJ2-6
CASSLRPSGANVLTF
TGTGCCAGCAGCCTACGTCCATCTGGGGCCAACGTCCTGACTTTC
>TRBV4-1|TRBD2|.|TRBJ2-2
CASSHIGRDAGELFF
TGCGCCAGCAGCCACATTGGGAGGGACGCCGGGGAGCTGTTTTTT
>TRBV29-1|TRBD2|.|TRBJ2-2
CSVEGLAGGGTGELFF
TGCAGCGTTGAGGGACTAGCGGGAGGGGGCACCGGGGAGCTGTTTTTT
>TRBV11-1|.|.|TRBJ1-1
CASSLGEGVMNTEAFF
TGTGCCAGCAGCTTAGGGGAGGGAGTCATGAACACTGAAGCTTTCTTT
>TRBV7-6|TRBD2|few|TRBJ2-3
CASSAGPGLGSYF
TGTGCCAGCAGCGCAGGCCCGGGACTAGGGTCGTATTTT
>TRBV6-1|.|.|TRBJ2-3
CASSEQRSGTQYF
TGTGCCAGCAGTGAACAGCGTTCGGGTACGCAGTATTTT
>TRBV7-9|.|.|TRBJ2-3
CASSLLSAGTDTQYF
TGTGCCAGCAGCCTACTCAGCGCGGGCACAGATACGCAGTATTTT
>TRBV18|TRBD2|.|TRBJ2-7
CASSPGRSGRTSGHPYEQYF
TGTGCCAGCTCACCTGGAAGATCGGGAAGGACTAGCGGGCATCCCTACGAGCAGTACTTC
>TRBV18|.|.|TRBJ1-1
CASSPNRNTEAFF
TGTGCCAGCTCACCAAACAGAAACACTGAAGCTTTCTTT
>TRBV10-3|TRBD1|few|TRBJ1-5
CAISQGQNNQPQHF
TGTGCCATCAGCCAGGGACAGAATAATCAGCCCCAGCATTTT
>TRBV7-3|TRBD2|few|TRBJ2-2
CASSVRLAGYTGELFF
TGTGCCAGCAGCGTTCGACTAGCGGGGTACACCGGGGAGCTGTTTTTT
>TRBV5-1|.|.|TRBJ2-7
CASSTGFYEQYF
TGCGCCAGCAGCACGGGGTTCTACGAGCAGTACTTC
>TRBV19|.|.|TRBJ1-1
CASSIDGSTEAFF
TGTGCCAGTAGTATCGATGGGAGCACTGAAGCTTTCTTT
>TRBV28|TRBD2|.|TRBJ2-3
CARHGGAPFLHSTDTQYF
TGTGCCAGGCACGGGGGGGCACCTTTTCTCCATAGCACAGATACGCAGTATTTT
>TRBV27|TRBD1|.|TRBJ1-1
CASRHSDRVNTEAFF
TGTGCCAGCAGGCACTCCGACAGGGTTAACACTGAAGCTTTCTTT
>TRBV28|.|.|TRBJ2-7
CASRLQSHVSEQYF
TGTGCCAGCAGATTGCAGTCCCACGTCTCCGAGCAGTACTTC
>TRBV18|TRBD1|.|TRBJ2-7
CASSSLQGGKEEQYF
TGTGCCAGCTCGTCCTTACAGGGGGGAAAAGAGGAGCAGTACTTC
>TRBV5-1|.|.|TRBJ2-1
CASSPSGMSYNEQFF
TGCGCCAGCAGTCCCTCGGGGATGTCCTACAATGAGCAGTTCTTC
>TRBV27|TRBD2|.|TRBJ2-1
CASSLRLAGGPHEQFF
TGTGCCAGCAGTTTGAGACTAGCGGGGGGGCCCCATGAGCAGTTCTTC